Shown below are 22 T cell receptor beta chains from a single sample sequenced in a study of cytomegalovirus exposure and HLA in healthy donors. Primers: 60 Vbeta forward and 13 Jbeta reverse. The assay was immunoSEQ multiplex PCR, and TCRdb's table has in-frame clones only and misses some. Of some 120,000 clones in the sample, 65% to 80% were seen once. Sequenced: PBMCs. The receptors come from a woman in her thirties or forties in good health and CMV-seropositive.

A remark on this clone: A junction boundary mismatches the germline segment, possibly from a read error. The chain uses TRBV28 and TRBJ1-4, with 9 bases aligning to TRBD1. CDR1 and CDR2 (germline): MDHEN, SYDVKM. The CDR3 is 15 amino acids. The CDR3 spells CAGSPPDRGWEKLFF. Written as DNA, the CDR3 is TGTGCCGGCAGTCCCCCGGACAGGGGTTGGGAAAAACTGTTTTTT.

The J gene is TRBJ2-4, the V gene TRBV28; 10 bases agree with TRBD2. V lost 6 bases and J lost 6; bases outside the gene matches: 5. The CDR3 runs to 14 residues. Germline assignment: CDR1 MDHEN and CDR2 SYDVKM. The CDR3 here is CASSPRTSGNIQYF. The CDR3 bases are TGTGCCAGCAGCCCCAGGACTAGCGGAAACATTCAGTACTTC.

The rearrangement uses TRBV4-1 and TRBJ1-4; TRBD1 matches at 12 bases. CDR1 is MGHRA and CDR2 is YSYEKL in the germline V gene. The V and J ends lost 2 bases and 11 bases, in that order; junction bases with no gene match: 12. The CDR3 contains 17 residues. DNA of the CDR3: TGCGCCAGCAGCCAATTTACCTCCGGGACAGGGGGCGAGAAACTGTTTTTT. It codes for CASSQFTSGTGGEKLFF.

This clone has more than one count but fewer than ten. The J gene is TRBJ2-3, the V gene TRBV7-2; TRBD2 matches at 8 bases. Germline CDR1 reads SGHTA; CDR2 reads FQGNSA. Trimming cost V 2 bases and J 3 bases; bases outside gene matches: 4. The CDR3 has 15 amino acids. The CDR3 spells CASSLKAGETDTQYF. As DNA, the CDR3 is TGTGCCAGCAGCTTAAAAGCGGGAGAAACAGATACGCAGTATTTT. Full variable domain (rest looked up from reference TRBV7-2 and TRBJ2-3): GAGVSQSPSNKVTEKGKDVELRCDPISGHTALYWYRQSLGQGLEFLIYFQGNSAPDKSGLPSDRFSAERTGGSVSTLTIQRTQQEDSAVYLCASSLKAGETDTQYFGPGTRLTVL.

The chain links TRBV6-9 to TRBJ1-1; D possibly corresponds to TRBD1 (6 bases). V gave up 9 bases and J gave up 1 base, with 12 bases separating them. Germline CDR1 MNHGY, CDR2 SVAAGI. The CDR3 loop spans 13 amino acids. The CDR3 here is CASNRTENTEAFF. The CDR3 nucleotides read TGTGCCAGTAACAGGACAGAGAACACTGAAGCTTTCTTT.

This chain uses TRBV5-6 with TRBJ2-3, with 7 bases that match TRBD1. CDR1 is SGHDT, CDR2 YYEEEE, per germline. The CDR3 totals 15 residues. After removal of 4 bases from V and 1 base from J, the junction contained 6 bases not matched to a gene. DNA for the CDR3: TGTGCCAGCAGCCCGCTAACAGGGGGCACAGATACGCAGTATTTT. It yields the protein CASSPLTGGTDTQYF.

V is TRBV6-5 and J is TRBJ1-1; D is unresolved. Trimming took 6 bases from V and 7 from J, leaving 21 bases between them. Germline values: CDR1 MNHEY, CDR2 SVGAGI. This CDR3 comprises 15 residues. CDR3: CASSLDLGREGEAFF. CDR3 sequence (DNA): TGTGCCAGCAGCCTTGATCTCGGCCGGGAGGGTGAAGCTTTCTTT.

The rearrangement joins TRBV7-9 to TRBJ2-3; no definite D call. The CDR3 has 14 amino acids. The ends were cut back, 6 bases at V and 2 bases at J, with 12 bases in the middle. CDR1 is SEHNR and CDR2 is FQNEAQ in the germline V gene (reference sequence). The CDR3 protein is CASSPFRVTDTQYF. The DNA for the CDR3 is TGTGCCAGCAGTCCGTTTCGGGTCACAGATACGCAGTATTTT. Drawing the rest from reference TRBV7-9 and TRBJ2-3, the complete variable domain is DTGVSQNPRHKITKRGQNVTFRCDPISEHNRLYWYRQTLGQGPEFLTYFQNEAQLEKSRLLSDRFSAERPKGSFSTLEIQRTEQGDSAMYLCASSPFRVTDTQYFGPGTRLTVL.

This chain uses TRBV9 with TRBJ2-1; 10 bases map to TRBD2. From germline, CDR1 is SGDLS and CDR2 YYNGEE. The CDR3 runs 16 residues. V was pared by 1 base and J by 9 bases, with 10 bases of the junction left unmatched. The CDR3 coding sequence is TGTGCCAGCAGCGTACTCGCTAGCGGGAGTGGGGGTGAGCAGTTCTTC. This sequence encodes CASSVLASGSGGEQFF.

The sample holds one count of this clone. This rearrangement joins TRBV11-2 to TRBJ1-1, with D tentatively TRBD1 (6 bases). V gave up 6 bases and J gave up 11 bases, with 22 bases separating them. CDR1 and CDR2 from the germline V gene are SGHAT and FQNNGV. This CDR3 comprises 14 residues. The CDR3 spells CASRLQGPGPEAFF. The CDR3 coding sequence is TGTGCCAGCAGGCTTCAGGGGCCAGGGCCAGAGGCTTTCTTT.

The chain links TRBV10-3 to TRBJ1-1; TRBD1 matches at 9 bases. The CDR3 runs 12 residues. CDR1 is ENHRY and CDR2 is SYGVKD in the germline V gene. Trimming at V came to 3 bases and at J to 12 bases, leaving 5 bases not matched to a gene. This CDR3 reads CAISDEGQGTFF. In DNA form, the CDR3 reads TGTGCCATCAGTGACGAGGGACAGGGAACTTTCTTT.

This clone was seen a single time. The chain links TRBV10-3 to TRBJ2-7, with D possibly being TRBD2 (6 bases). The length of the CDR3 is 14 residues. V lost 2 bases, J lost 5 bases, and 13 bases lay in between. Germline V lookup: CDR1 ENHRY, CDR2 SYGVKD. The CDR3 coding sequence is TGTGCCATCAGTGAGGCGGGGACCGTCCACGAGCAGTACTTC. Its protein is CAISEAGTVHEQYF.

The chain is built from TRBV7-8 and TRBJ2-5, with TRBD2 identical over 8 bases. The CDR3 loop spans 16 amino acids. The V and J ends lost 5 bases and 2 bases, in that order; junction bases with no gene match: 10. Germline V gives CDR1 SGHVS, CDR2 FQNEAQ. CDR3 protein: CASSPTPGTRQETQYF. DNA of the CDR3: TGTGCCAGCAGCCCCACCCCCGGGACTAGGCAAGAGACCCAGTACTTC.

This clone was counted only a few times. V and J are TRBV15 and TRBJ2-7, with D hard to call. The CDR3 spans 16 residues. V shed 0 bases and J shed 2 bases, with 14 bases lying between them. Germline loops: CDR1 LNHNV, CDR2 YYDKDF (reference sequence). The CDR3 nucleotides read TGTGCCACCAGCAGAGATCGCAGGTCCGGCCCCTACGAGCAGTACTTC. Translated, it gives CATSRDRRSGPYEQYF.

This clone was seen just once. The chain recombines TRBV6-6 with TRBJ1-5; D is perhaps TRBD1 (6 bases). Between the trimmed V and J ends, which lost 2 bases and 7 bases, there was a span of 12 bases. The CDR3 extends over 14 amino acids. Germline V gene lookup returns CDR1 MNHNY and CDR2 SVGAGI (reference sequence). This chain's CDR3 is CASSYSRGRQPQHF. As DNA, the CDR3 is TGTGCCAGCAGTTACAGCAGGGGCAGGCAGCCCCAGCATTTT.

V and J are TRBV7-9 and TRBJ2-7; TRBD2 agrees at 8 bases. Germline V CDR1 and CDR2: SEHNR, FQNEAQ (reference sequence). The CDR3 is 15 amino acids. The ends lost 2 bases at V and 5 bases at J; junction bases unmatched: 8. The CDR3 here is CASSLISGSFHEQYF. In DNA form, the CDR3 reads TGTGCCAGCAGCTTAATAAGCGGGAGCTTCCACGAGCAGTACTTC.

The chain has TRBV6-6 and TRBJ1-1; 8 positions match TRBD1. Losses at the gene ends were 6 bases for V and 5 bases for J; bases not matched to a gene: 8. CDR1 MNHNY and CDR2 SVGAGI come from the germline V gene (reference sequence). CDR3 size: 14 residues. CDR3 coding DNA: TGTGCCAGCAGCAAACAGGGGGGGAATACTGAAGCTTTCTTT. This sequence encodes CASSKQGGNTEAFF.

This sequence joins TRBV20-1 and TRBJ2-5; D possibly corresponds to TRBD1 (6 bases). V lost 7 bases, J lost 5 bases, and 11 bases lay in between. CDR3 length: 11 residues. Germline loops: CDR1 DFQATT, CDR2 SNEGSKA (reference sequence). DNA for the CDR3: TGCAGTGGGGGGCCCGCGGAGACCCAGTACTTC. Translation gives CSGGPAETQYF.

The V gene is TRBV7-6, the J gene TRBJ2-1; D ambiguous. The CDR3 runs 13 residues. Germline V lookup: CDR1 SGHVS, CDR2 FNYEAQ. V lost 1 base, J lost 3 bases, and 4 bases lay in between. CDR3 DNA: TGTGCCAGCAGCTTAGGCAGCTACAATGAGCAGTTCTTC. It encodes CASSLGSYNEQFF.

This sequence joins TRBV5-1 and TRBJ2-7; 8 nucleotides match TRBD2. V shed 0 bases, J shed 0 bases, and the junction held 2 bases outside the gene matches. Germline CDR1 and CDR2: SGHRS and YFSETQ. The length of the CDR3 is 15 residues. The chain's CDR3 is CASSLGTSFSYEQYF. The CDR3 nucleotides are TGCGCCAGCAGCTTGGGGACTAGCTTCTCCTACGAGCAGTACTTC.

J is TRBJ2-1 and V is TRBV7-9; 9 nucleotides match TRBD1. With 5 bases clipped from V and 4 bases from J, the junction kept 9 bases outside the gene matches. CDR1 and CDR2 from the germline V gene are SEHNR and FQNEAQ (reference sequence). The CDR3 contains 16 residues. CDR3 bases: TGTGCCAGCAGCCACCCGGGACAGGGAAATTACAATGAGCAGTTCTTC. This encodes CASSHPGQGNYNEQFF. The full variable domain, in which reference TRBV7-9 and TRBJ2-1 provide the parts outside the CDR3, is DTGVSQNPRHKITKRGQNVTFRCDPISEHNRLYWYRQTLGQGPEFLTYFQNEAQLEKSRLLSDRFSAERPKGSFSTLEIQRTEQGDSAMYLCASSHPGQGNYNEQFFGPGTRLTVL.

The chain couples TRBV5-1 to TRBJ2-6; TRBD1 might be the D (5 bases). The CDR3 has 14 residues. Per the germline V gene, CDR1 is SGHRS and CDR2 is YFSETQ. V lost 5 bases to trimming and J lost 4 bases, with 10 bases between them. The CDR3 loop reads CASSTGAGANVLTF. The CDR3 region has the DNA TGCGCCAGCAGTACAGGAGCCGGGGCCAACGTCCTGACTTTC.